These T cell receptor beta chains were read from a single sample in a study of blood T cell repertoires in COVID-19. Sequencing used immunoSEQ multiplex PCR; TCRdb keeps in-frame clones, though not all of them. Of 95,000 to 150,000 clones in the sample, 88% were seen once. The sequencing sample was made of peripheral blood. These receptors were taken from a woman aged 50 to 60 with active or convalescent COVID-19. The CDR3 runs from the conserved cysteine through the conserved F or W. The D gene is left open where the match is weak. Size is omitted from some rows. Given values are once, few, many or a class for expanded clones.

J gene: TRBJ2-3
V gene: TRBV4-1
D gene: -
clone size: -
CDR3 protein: CASSPRLTSTDTQYF
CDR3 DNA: TGCGCCAGCAGCCCCCGCCTGACTAGCACAGATACGCAGTATTTT

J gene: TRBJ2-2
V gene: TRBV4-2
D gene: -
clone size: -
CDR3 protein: CASSQDYSTGELFF
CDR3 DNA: TGTGCCAGCAGCCAAGATTACAGCACCGGGGAGCTGTTTTTT

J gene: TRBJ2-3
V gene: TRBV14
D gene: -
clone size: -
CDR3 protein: CASSQRLNTQYF
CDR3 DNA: TGTGCCAGCAGCCAGAGGTTAAATACGCAGTATTTT

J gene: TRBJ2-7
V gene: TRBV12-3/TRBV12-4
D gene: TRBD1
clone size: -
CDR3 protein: CASGQGAHEQYF
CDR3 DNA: TGTGCCAGCGGACAGGGGGCCCACGAGCAGTACTTC

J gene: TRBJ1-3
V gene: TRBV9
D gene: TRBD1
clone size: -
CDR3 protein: CASTTDRGSGNTIYF
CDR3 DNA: TGTGCCAGCACTACCGACAGGGGCTCTGGAAACACCATATATTTT

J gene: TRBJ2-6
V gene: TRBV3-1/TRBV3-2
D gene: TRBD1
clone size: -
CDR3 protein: CASSPTGISSGANVLTF
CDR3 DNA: TGTGCCAGCAGCCCGACAGGGATTAGTTCTGGGGCCAACGTCCTGACTTTC

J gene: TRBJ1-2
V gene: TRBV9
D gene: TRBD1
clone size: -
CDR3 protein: CASSPGGRQGASNYGYTF
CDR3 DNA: TGTGCCAGCAGCCCCGGTGGGAGACAGGGGGCCTCAAACTATGGCTACACCTTC

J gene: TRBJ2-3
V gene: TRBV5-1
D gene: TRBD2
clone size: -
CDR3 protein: CASSRAGGTDTQYF
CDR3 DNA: TGCGCCAGCAGCCGAGCGGGAGGCACAGATACGCAGTATTTT

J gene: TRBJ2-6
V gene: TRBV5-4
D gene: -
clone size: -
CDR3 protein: CASRYDLTGANVLTF
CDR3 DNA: TGTGCCAGCAGGTACGACTTGACTGGGGCCAACGTCCTGACTTTC

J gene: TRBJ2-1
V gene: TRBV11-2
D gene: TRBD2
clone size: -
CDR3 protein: CASSRIAGGGPNEQFF
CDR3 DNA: TGTGCCAGCAGCCGAATAGCGGGAGGGGGACCCAATGAGCAGTTCTTC

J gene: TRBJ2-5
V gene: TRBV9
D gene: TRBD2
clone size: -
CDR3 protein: CASSVSGGRETQYF
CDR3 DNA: TGTGCCAGCAGCGTATCCGGGGGGAGAGAGACCCAGTACTTC

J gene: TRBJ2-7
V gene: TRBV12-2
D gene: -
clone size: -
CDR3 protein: CAGWLAAYEQYF
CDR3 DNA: TGTGCTGGCTGGCTAGCGGCCTACGAGCAGTACTTC

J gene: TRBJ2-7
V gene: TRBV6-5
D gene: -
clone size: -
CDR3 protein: CASRKLDHFEQYF
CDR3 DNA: TGTGCCAGCAGAAAACTAGACCACTTCGAGCAGTACTTC

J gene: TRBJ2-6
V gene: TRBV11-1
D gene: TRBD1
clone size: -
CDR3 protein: CASSLTGGAGANVLTF
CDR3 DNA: TGTGCCAGCAGTCTTACAGGGGGCGCTGGGGCCAACGTCCTGACTTTC

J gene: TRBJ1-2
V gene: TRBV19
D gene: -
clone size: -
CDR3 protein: CASSIPTGNYGYTF
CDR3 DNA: TGTGCCAGTAGTATACCGACTGGGAACTATGGCTACACCTTC

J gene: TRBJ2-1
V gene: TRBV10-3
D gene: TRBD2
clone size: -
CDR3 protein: CAISRTSGRGNEQFF
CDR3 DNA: TGTGCCATCAGCAGGACTAGCGGGAGAGGTAATGAGCAGTTCTTC

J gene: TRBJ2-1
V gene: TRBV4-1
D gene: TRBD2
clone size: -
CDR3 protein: CASSRAGVPYNEQFF
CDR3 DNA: TGCGCCAGCAGCCGGGCGGGAGTGCCCTACAATGAGCAGTTCTTC

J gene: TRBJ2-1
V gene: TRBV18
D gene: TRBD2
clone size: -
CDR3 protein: CASSPPGLAGGIEQFF
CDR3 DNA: TGTGCCAGCTCACCACCCGGACTAGCGGGAGGGATTGAGCAGTTCTTC

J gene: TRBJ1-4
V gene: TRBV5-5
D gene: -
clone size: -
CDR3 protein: CASSPGLEGEKLFF
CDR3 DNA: TGTGCCAGCAGCCCGGGACTGGAAGGCGAAAAACTGTTTTTT

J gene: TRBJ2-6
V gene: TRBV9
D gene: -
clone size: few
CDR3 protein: CASSSEGSGANVLTF
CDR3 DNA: TGTGCCAGCAGCTCGGAGGGCTCTGGGGCCAACGTCCTGACTTTC

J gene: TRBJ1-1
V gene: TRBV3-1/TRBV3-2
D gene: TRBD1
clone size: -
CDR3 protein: CASSQASTGDTEAFF
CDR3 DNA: TGTGCCAGCAGCCAAGCCTCGACAGGGGACACTGAAGCTTTCTTT

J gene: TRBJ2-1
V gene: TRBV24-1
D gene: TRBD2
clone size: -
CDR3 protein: CATSDSGGDSYNEQFF
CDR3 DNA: TGTGCCACCAGTGACTCGGGGGGTGATTCCTACAATGAGCAGTTCTTC

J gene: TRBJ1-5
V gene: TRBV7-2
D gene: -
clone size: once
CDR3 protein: CASSFGTFSNQPQHF
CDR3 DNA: TGTGCCAGCAGCTTCGGGACATTCAGCAATCAGCCCCAGCATTTT

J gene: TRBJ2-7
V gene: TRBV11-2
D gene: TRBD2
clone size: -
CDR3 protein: CASSPLAGQSSYEQYF
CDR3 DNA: TGTGCCAGCAGCCCTCTAGCGGGTCAGAGCTCCTACGAGCAGTACTTC

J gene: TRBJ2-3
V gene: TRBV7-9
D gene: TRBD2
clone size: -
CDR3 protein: CASSSTGGESTQYF
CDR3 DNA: TGTGCCAGCAGCTCCACTGGGGGGGAGAGTACGCAGTATTTT

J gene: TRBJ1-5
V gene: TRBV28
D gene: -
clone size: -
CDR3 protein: CASSGLYISNQPQHF
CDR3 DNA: TGTGCCAGCAGTGGTCTCTATATTAGCAATCAGCCCCAGCATTTT

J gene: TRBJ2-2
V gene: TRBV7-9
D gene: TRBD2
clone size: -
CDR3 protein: CASSLAATSGANTGELFF
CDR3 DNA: TGTGCCAGCAGCTTAGCCGCCACTAGCGGCGCGAACACCGGGGAGCTGTTTTTT

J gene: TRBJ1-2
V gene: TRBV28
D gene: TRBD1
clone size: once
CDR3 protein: CASSLGQSGGYTF
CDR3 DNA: TGTGCCAGCAGCCTGGGACAGTCGGGCGGCTACACCTTC

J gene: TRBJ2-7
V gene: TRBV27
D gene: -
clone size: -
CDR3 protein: CASSASRGYGSYEQYF
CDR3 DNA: TGTGCCAGCAGTGCCTCCAGGGGTTACGGAAGCTACGAGCAGTACTTC

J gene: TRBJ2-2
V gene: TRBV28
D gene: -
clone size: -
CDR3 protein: CASRDSTGELFF
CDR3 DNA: TGTGCCAGCAGAGACAGCACCGGGGAGCTGTTTTTT

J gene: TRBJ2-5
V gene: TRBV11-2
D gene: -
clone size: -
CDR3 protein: CASSLISETQYF
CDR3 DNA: TGTGCCAGCAGCTTAATCAGTGAGACCCAGTACTTC

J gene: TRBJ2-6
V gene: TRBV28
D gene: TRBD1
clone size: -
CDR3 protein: CASSLTGTGAFSGANVLTF
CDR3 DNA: TGTGCCAGCAGTTTAACAGGGACAGGGGCTTTCTCTGGGGCCAACGTCCTGACTTTC

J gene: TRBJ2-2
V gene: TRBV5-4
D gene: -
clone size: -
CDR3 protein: CASSLIGELFF
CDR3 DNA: TGTGCCAGCAGCTTGATAGGGGAGCTGTTTTTT

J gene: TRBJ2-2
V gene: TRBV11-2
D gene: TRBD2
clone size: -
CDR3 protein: CASSLDGTSANTGELFF
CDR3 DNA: TGTGCCAGCAGCTTAGATGGGACTAGCGCCAACACCGGGGAGCTGTTTTTT

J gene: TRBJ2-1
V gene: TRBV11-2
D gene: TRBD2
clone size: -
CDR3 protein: CASTRTRTYNEQFF
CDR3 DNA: TGTGCCAGCACCCGGACTAGAACCTACAATGAGCAGTTCTTC

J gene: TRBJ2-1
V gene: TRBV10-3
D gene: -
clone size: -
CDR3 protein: CAISESSGNEQFF
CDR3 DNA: TGTGCCATCAGTGAGTCGTCGGGCAATGAGCAGTTCTTC

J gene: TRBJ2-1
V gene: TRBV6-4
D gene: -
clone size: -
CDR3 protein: CASRGGRGNEQFF
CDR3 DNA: TGTGCCAGCAGAGGGGGGAGGGGTAATGAGCAGTTCTTC

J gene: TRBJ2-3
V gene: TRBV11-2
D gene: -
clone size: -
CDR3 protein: CASSLDPGTDTQYF
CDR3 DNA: TGTGCCAGCAGCTTAGATCCAGGCACAGATACGCAGTATTTT

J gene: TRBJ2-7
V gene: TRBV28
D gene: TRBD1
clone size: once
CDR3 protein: CASSLTGTGLEQYF
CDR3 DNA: TGTGCCAGCAGTTTGACAGGGACCGGACTGGAGCAGTACTTC

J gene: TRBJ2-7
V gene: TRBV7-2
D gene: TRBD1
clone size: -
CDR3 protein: CASSLGQGPAYEQYF
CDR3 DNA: TGTGCCAGTAGCTTGGGACAGGGCCCCGCTTACGAGCAGTACTTC

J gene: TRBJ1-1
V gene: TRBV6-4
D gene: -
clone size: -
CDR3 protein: CASSLGGANTEAFF
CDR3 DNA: TGTGCCAGCAGTCTTGGTGGGGCGAACACTGAAGCTTTCTTT

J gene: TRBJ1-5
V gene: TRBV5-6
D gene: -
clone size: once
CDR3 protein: CASSGRHNQPQHF
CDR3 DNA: TGTGCCAGCAGCGGCAGACACAATCAGCCCCAGCATTTT

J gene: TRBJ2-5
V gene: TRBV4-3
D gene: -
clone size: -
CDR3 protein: CASSRGTPAETQYF
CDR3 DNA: TGCGCCAGCAGCCGCGGGACCCCGGCCGAGACCCAGTACTTC

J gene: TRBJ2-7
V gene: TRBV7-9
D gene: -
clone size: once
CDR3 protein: CASSLDFRDSAYEQYF
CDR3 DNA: TGTGCCAGCAGCTTAGACTTCCGGGACTCCGCCTACGAGCAGTACTTC

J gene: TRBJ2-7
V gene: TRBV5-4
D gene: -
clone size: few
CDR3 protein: CASREDERVREQYF
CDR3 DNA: TGTGCCAGCAGGGAGGACGAGAGGGTACGGGAGCAGTACTTC

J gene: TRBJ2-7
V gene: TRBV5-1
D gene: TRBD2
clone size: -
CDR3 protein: CASSWGLAGGPYDEQYF
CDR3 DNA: TGCGCCAGCAGCTGGGGACTAGCGGGAGGGCCGTACGACGAGCAGTACTTC

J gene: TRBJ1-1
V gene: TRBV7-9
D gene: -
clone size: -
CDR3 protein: CASSLSGDVAFF
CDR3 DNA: TGTGCCAGCAGCTTATCGGGGGATGTAGCTTTCTTT

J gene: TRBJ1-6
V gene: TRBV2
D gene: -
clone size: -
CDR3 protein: CASSQEGGIASPLHF
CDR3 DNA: TGTGCCAGCAGTCAAGAGGGGGGGATTGCTTCACCCCTCCACTTT

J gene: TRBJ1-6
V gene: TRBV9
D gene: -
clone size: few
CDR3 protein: CASSAHRDEPLHF
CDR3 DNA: TGTGCCAGCAGCGCCCACAGGGATGAACCCCTCCACTTT

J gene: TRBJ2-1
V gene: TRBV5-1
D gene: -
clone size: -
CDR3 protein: CASSLGSAGLTRNEQFF
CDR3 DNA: TGCGCCAGCAGCTTGGGGTCTGCGGGACTGACGCGCAATGAGCAGTTCTTC

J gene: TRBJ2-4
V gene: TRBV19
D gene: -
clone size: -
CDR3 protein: CASSIASGGDQYF
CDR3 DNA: TGTGCCAGTAGTATAGCGTCCGGCGGGGACCAGTACTTC

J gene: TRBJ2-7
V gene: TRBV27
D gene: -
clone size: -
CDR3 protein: CASRRLGSSYEQYF
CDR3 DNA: TGTGCCAGCCGAAGACTAGGGAGCTCCTACGAGCAGTACTTC

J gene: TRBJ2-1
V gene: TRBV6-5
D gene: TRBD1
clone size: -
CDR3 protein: CASRLTGPNEQFF
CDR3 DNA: TGTGCCAGCAGGCTGACAGGGCCCAATGAGCAGTTCTTC